Shown below are 28 T cell receptor beta chains from a single sample sequenced in a study of regulatory T cells in long-lasting Graves disease. Regarding time point: persistent/refractory GD, antithyroid drugs over 5 years with positive TRAb. Preparation of the TCR library used RNA extracted from PBMCs. Arm-PCR of CDR3 regions with iRepertoire HTBI primers generated TCR beta libraries. TCRdb re-called the multiplex PCR reads with MiXCR, one entry per CDR3 protein. The data hold roughly 450,000 distinct CDR3 sequences, with 23% observed a single time. Source: peripheral blood mononuclear cells (PBMCs), taken when the disease was refractory, from a patient treated with antithyroid drugs. These TCRs come from a female donor with Graves disease.

This clonotype appeared a few times. The chain recombines TRBV20-1 with TRBJ2-5, with D unresolved. CDR1 and CDR2 from the germline V gene are DFQATT and SNEGSKA (reference sequence). Trimming took 1 base from V and 5 from J, leaving 20 bases between them. The CDR3 contains 16 residues. CDR3 region: CSARVPLLGVGETQYF. CDR3 DNA sequence: TGCAGTGCTAGAGTACCCCTCCTAGGTGTGGGGGAGACCCAGTACTTC.

In its sample, this clonotype was seen many times. At one boundary the junction diverges from the germline segment, which might be a read error. This chain connects TRBV2 to TRBJ2-7; 7 nucleotides match TRBD1. The CDR3 covers 13 residues. The germline gives CDR1 SNHLY, CDR2 FYNNEI. The CDR3 reads CASSDRVSHEQYF. Here the CDR3 DNA reads TGTGCCAGCAGCGACAGGGTCTCCCACGAGCAGTACTTC. Supplemented by reference TRBV2 and TRBJ2-7, the full variable domain reads EPEVTQTPSHQVTQMGQEVILRCVPISNHLYFYWYRQILGQKVEFLVSFYNNEISEKSEIFDDQFSVERPDGSNFTLKIRSTKLEDSAMYFCASSDRVSHEQYFGPGTRLTVT.

CDR3 DNA sequence: TGTGCCAGTGACAGGGATTTGGGTAATCAGCCCCAGCATTTT. This encodes CASDRDLGNQPQHF. The chain carries TRBV19 and TRBJ1-5, with 7 positions matching TRBD1. This CDR3 spans 14 amino acids. Trimming at V came to 8 bases and at J to 4 bases, leaving 8 bases not matched to a gene. Germline loops: CDR1 LNHDA, CDR2 SQIVND (reference sequence).

This sequence joins TRBV3-1 and TRBJ2-7; TRBD1 or TRBD2 may be the D gene (5 bases each). The CDR3 loop spans 15 amino acids. V was clipped by 0 bases and J by 3 bases, with 12 bases between them. CDR1 is LGHDT and CDR2 is YNNKEL in the germline V gene (reference sequence). CDR3 coding DNA: TGTGCCAGCAGCCAAGATCCTGGGACGAGCTACGAGCAGTACTTC. Its translation is CASSQDPGTSYEQYF.

This clonotype came up a few times. The rearrangement links TRBV4-2 to TRBJ1-1; D not certain. The germline V gene encodes CDR1 LGHNA and CDR2 YNFKEQ. The V and J ends lost 0 bases and 1 base respectively, with 9 bases between them. This CDR3 comprises 15 residues. The CDR3 reads CASSQDQGRNTEAFF. The CDR3 nucleotides are TGTGCCAGCAGCCAAGATCAAGGTCGGAACACTGAAGCTTTCTTT.

On this clonotype itself: One end of the junction is discordant with germline, which a read error may explain. CDR3: CASTTTGGIGANVLAF. CDR3 sequence (DNA): TGTGCCAGCACGACTACAGGGGGCATTGGGGCCAACGTCCTGGCTTTC. V and J are TRBV6-1 and TRBJ2-6; 9 bases fit TRBD1. The CDR3 consists of 16 residues. Germline lookup yields CDR1 MNHNS and CDR2 SASEGT.

This clonotype was seen a few times. The chain's CDR3 is CASSARTGTLAKNIQYF. CDR3 nucleotide sequence: TGCGCCAGCAGCGCCCGGACAGGGACACTAGCCAAAAACATTCAGTACTTC. The V gene is TRBV5-1, the J gene TRBJ2-4; 8 nucleotides agree with TRBD1. The germline CDR1 and CDR2 sequences are SGHRS and YFSETQ. With 4 bases clipped from V and 0 bases from J, the junction kept 9 bases outside the gene matches. The CDR3 extends over 17 amino acids.

This clonotype has more than one count but fewer than ten. The chain is built from TRBV7-9 and TRBJ1-4; D is perhaps TRBD1 (6 bases). The CDR3 loop spans 15 amino acids. Germline V gene data show CDR1 as SEHNR and CDR2 as FQNEAQ (reference sequence). V was clipped by 5 bases and J by 4 bases, with 14 bases between them. CDR3 region: CASSPGQTFNEKLFF. The DNA of the CDR3 is TGTGCCAGCAGCCCCGGACAGACGTTTAATGAAAAACTGTTTTTT. Supplemented by reference TRBV7-9 and TRBJ1-4, the full variable domain reads DTGVSQNPRHKITKRGQNVTFRCDPISEHNRLYWYRQTLGQGPEFLTYFQNEAQLEKSRLLSDRFSAERPKGSFSTLEIQRTEQGDSAMYLCASSPGQTFNEKLFFGSGTQLSVL.

The V call is TRBV19, the J call TRBJ1-5; D may be TRBD1 (5 bases). Germline-derived CDR1 and CDR2 are LNHDA and SQIVND (reference sequence). This CDR3 region has 14 residues. V was cut by 6 bases and J by 7 bases, with 16 bases left in between. The CDR3 is CASRSSPGNQPQHF. CDR3 bases: TGTGCCAGTAGATCTTCCCCAGGGAACCAGCCCCAGCATTTT.

The chain employs TRBV6-5 and TRBJ2-7, with D perhaps TRBD2 (6 bases). The CDR3 is 16 residues long. V lost 0 bases and J lost 0, with 12 bases in between. Germline V lookup: CDR1 MNHEY, CDR2 SVGAGI. The CDR3: CASSYSPREPSYEQYF. CDR3 DNA: TGTGCCAGCAGTTACTCGCCTCGGGAGCCCTCCTACGAGCAGTACTTC.

V usage is TRBV7-9 and J usage is TRBJ2-1; 15 bases fit TRBD2. CDR3 length equals 23 residues. Germline trimming cut 1 base from V and 4 bases from J; bases unmatched to any gene: 20. CDR1 and CDR2 from the germline V gene are SEHNR and FQNEAQ (reference sequence). CDR3 sequence reads: CASSLVSRPGLAGGLFRYNEQFF. The CDR3 DNA reads TGTGCCAGCAGCTTAGTCTCTCGGCCGGGACTAGCGGGAGGACTATTCCGGTACAATGAGCAGTTCTTC.

The V gene is TRBV7-9, the J gene TRBJ1-1; D is unresolved. V was cut by 5 bases and J by 0 bases, with 13 bases left in between. The CDR3 runs 15 residues. CDR1 is SEHNR and CDR2 is FQNEAQ in the germline V gene (reference sequence). CDR3 sequence: CASSLGWSLNTEAFF. CDR3 coding DNA: TGTGCCAGCAGCCTAGGGTGGAGCTTGAACACTGAAGCTTTCTTT. Filled out from reference TRBV7-9 and TRBJ1-1, the complete variable domain reads DTGVSQNPRHKITKRGQNVTFRCDPISEHNRLYWYRQTLGQGPEFLTYFQNEAQLEKSRLLSDRFSAERPKGSFSTLEIQRTEQGDSAMYLCASSLGWSLNTEAFFGQGTRLTVV.

In this sample, this clonotype turned up many times. The V gene is TRBV15, the J gene TRBJ2-7; 7 bases fit TRBD2. The CDR3 is 15 amino acids. CDR1 and CDR2 (germline): LNHNV, YYDKDF (reference sequence). V lost 8 bases to trimming and J lost 5 bases; unmatched junction nucleotides: 15. The CDR3 reads CATGTGRAGLDEQYF. The DNA of the CDR3 is TGTGCCACCGGGACGGGGAGGGCCGGGTTGGACGAGCAGTACTTC. The full variable domain, completed using reference TRBV15 and TRBJ2-7, is DAMVIQNPRYQVTQFGKPVTLSCSQTLNHNVMYWYQQKSSQAPKLLFHYYDKDFNNEADTPDNFQSRRPNTSFCFLDIRSPGLGDTAMYLCATGTGRAGLDEQYFGPGTRLTVT.

Ten or more counts support this clonotype. J is TRBJ2-7 and V is TRBV12-3 or TRBV12-4, with 8 positions matching TRBD2. The CDR3 extends over 14 amino acids. J lost 2 bases, V lost 4 bases, and 4 bases had no gene match. CDR3 region: CASSSGSGTYEQYF. In nucleotides, the CDR3 is TGTGCCAGCAGTTCGGGTAGCGGGACCTACGAGCAGTACTTC.

The chain links TRBV30 to TRBJ2-2; TRBD2 matches 7 bases. The CDR3 consists of 14 residues. Germline CDR1 GTSNPN, CDR2 SVGIG (reference sequence). Trimming took 3 bases from V and 1 from J; bases not matched to a gene: 2. The CDR3 reads CAWRLAVNTGELFF. The CDR3 DNA reads as TGTGCCTGGAGGCTAGCGGTGAACACCGGGGAGCTGTTTTTT.

The chain couples TRBV14 to TRBJ2-7; 7 bases agree with TRBD1. Trimming removed 2 bases from V and 2 bases from J; junction bases left unmatched: 6. Germline-derived CDR1 and CDR2 are SGHDN and FVKESK. This CDR3 has 15 residues. The CDR3 here is CASSQSIGGAYEQYF. CDR3 nucleotides: TGTGCCAGCAGCCAAAGTATAGGGGGCGCCTACGAGCAGTACTTC.

This clonotype was counted a few times. This chain joins TRBV5-6 and TRBJ1-1; no clear D. The germline V gene encodes CDR1 SGHDT and CDR2 YYEEEE. The ends were cut back, 1 base at V and 7 bases at J, with 14 bases in the middle. The length of the CDR3 is 14 residues. The CDR3 protein is CASSLKNIRLEAFF. The CDR3 DNA reads TGTGCCAGCAGCTTGAAGAATATCCGACTTGAAGCTTTCTTT.

This sequence joins TRBV7-2 and TRBJ2-2; 7 nucleotides align to TRBD1. This CDR3 is 16 amino acids long. Per germline, CDR1 SGHTA and CDR2 FQGNSA. The trim removed 5 bases at V and 2 bases at J, leaving 8 bases unmatched. CDR3 in DNA: TGTGCCAGCAGCAATAGACAGGGTATAAACACCGGGGAGCTGTTTTTT. Its translation is CASSNRQGINTGELFF.

V is TRBV5-5 and J is TRBJ1-1, with D perhaps matching TRBD1 (5 bases). This CDR3 comprises 13 residues. The germline V gene encodes CDR1 SGHKS and CDR2 YYEKEE (reference sequence). Trimming took off 4 bases at V and 5 bases at J, with 12 bases between the two ends. CDR3 sequence: CASSAGRQTEAFF. In DNA form, the CDR3 reads TGTGCCAGCAGCGCAGGGCGTCAGACTGAAGCTTTCTTT.

The chain carries TRBV28 and TRBJ2-3; D is ambiguous. Trimming pared 5 bases from V and 0 bases from J, leaving 15 bases between. The germline V gene has CDR1 MDHEN and CDR2 SYDVKM. The CDR3 has 16 amino acids. The DNA for the CDR3 is TGTGCCAGCAGTCATAAAACACCTCCTAGCACAGATACGCAGTATTTT. Translation gives CASSHKTPPSTDTQYF.

V and J are TRBV5-8 and TRBJ2-1; TRBD1 matches at 9 bases. The CDR3 runs 15 residues. The ends lost 4 bases at V and 7 bases at J; junction bases unmatched: 9. Per the germline V gene, CDR1 is SGHTS and CDR2 is YDEGEE. In DNA, the CDR3 is TGTGCCAGCAGCACTGTTGGGGACAGGGAAAATGAGCAGTTCTTC. Protein product: CASSTVGDRENEQFF.

This clonotype appeared many times. The V and J genes are TRBV20-1 and TRBJ2-5; D is perhaps TRBD2 (6 bases). Germline V gene sequence: CDR1 DFQATT, CDR2 SNEGSKA (reference sequence). This CDR3 region has 14 residues. Between the trimmed V and J ends, which lost 3 bases and 5 bases, there was a span of 16 bases. The DNA of the CDR3 is TGCAGTGCTAGTTCGGACTACCGGGGGGAGACCCAGTACTTC. This encodes CSASSDYRGETQYF.

This clonotype came up many times. In DNA form, the CDR3 reads TGTGCCAGCAGTGAAAAACTAGCCTACGAGCAGTACTTC. Residues: CASSEKLAYEQYF. J is TRBJ2-7 and V is TRBV2; tentatively, D is TRBD2 (5 bases). Germline V lookup: CDR1 SNHLY, CDR2 FYNNEI. CDR3 length equals 13 residues. The V gene lost 2 bases and the J gene lost 2 bases, with 7 bases spanning the gap.

This clonotype was seen only a few times. The J gene is TRBJ1-1, the V gene TRBV11-3; D may be TRBD1 (5 bases). The CDR3 consists of 15 residues. Germline-derived CDR1 and CDR2 are SGHNT and YENEEA. Trimming removed 11 bases from V and 5 bases from J, with 24 bases in between. The CDR3 coding sequence is TGTGCCCGAGCTTGGGACGCAGGCTTTCATACTGAAGCTTTCTTT. Amino acid sequence: CARAWDAGFHTEAFF.

This clonotype occurred a few times. The chain joins TRBV5-1 to TRBJ1-3; possibly TRBD1 for D (5 bases). CDR3 size: 15 residues. The germline V and J ends were trimmed by 5 bases and 5 bases, with 17 bases remaining between them. Germline V lookup: CDR1 SGHRS, CDR2 YFSETQ. The CDR3, as DNA: TGCGCCAGCAGACTTACAGGATCGACAAGAAACACCATATATTTT. Encoded protein: CASRLTGSTRNTIYF.

This clonotype was counted at least ten times. The chain uses TRBV20-1 and TRBJ1-5; D is ambiguous. Germline CDR1 DFQATT, CDR2 SNEGSKA (reference sequence). V gave up 5 bases and J gave up 2 bases, with 13 bases separating them. This CDR3 has 14 residues. Written as DNA, the CDR3 is TGCAGTGCTGCTTTGATGGGTCGCAATCAGCCCCAGCATTTT. Amino acids: CSAALMGRNQPQHF.

This clonotype was observed at least ten times. CDR3: CASSGGPPYEQYF. The CDR3 DNA is TGTGCCAGCAGTGGAGGGCCCCCCTACGAGCAGTACTTC. The chain recombines TRBV28 with TRBJ2-7; TRBD2 is a possible D gene (6 bases). Germline V gene sequence: CDR1 MDHEN, CDR2 SYDVKM. This CDR3 is built from 13 residues. The V and J ends lost 5 bases and 2 bases respectively, with 10 bases between them.

This clonotype was seen only a few times. This chain joins TRBV6-1 and TRBJ2-7, with unresolved D. The CDR3 spans 15 residues. V gave up 3 bases and J gave up 2 bases, with 14 bases separating them. From germline, CDR1 is MNHNS and CDR2 SASEGT. In nucleotides, the CDR3 is TGTGCCAGCAGTGAGGACCCCCTACGGGCCTACGAGCAGTACTTC. Translated: CASSEDPLRAYEQYF.